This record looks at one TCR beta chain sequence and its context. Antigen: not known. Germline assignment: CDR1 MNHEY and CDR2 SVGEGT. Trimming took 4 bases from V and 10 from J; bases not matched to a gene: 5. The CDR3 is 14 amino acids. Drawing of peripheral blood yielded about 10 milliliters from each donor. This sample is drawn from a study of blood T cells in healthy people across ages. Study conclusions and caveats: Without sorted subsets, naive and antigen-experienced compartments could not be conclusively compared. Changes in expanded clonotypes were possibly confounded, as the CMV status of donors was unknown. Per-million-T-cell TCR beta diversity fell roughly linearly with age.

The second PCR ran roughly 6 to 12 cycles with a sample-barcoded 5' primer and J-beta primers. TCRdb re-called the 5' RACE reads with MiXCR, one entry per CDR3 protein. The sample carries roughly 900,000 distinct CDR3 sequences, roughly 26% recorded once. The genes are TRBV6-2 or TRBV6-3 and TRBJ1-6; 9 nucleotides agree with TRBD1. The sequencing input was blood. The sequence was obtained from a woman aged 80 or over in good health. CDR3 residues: CASSWDRDHSPLHF. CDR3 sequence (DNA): TGTGCCAGCAGTTGGGACAGGGATCACTCACCCCTCCACTTT.